One sample yielded the 15 T cell receptor beta chains listed below, sequenced in a study of OX40 agonist ivuxolimab in advanced cancers. Library generation was performed with the immunoSEQ multiplex PCR assay. TCRdb's version of the immuneACCESS table is confined to in-frame rearrangements and falls short of the full clone set. An unresolved V gene accounts for under half of the shortfall where checked; the remainder is of unknown origin. This sample gives some 63,000 clones in total; around 87% of them show up just once. The top ten hold over 11% of the sample. Here the sequenced sample was CD4+ or CD8+ T cells sorted from blood, taken in a trial of the OX40 agonist ivuxolimab. The receptors originated from an adult with an advanced solid tumor such as melanoma, head and neck, liver or kidney cancer.

The CDR3 region is CASSQVGSPSSYEQYF. The CDR3 nucleotides are TGCGCCAGCAGCCAAGTGGGGAGCCCTAGCTCCTACGAGCAGTACTTC. V and J are TRBV4-1 and TRBJ2-7; D possibly corresponds to TRBD2 (5 bases). V lost 1 base and J 0 bases, leaving 13 bases between the germline ends. Germline V gives CDR1 MGHRA, CDR2 YSYEKL. The CDR3 runs to 16 residues.

The chain is built from TRBV7-8 and TRBJ2-7, with 7 bases identical to TRBD2. This CDR3 spans 16 amino acids. Germline V gene lookup returns CDR1 SGHVS and CDR2 FQNEAQ. V shed 0 bases and J 2 bases; nucleotides not matched to a gene: 7. The CDR3 DNA follows: TGTGCCAGCAGCTTAGCGATGGCGGGAGTCACCTACGAGCAGTACTTC. It codes for CASSLAMAGVTYEQYF.

The chain joins TRBV29-1 to TRBJ2-1; maybe TRBD1 (6 bases). Per the germline V gene, CDR1 is SQVTM and CDR2 is ANQGSEA. V shed 3 bases and J shed 2 bases, with 11 bases lying between them. The CDR3 runs to 14 residues. The chain's CDR3 is CSVDGQGPYNEQFF. The CDR3 nucleotides read TGCAGCGTTGATGGGCAGGGGCCCTACAATGAGCAGTTCTTC.

This clone was counted only a few times. The chain links TRBV15 to TRBJ1-5; perhaps TRBD1 as D (5 bases). The V and J ends lost 5 bases and 2 bases respectively, with 10 bases between them. Germline V gives CDR1 LNHNV, CDR2 YYDKDF (reference sequence). CDR3 length equals 14 residues. CDR3 amino acids: CATSAGVGNQPQHF. In DNA form, the CDR3 reads TGTGCCACCAGCGCGGGGGTTGGCAATCAGCCCCAGCATTTT.

This chain uses TRBV2 with TRBJ2-7; D uncertain. CDR3 length equals 14 residues. Germline assignment: CDR1 SNHLY and CDR2 FYNNEI. The V and J ends lost 3 bases and 2 bases respectively, with 11 bases between them. The CDR3 DNA reads TGTGCCAGCAGTGAGTCGAGTCGGGCCTACGAGCAGTACTTC. Its translation is CASSESSRAYEQYF.

In its sample, this clone was seen once. The chain links TRBV11-3 to TRBJ2-3; D is unresolved. The CDR3 has 12 amino acids. The V end was cut by 3 bases, the J end by 4 bases, with 5 bases between. The germline V gene encodes CDR1 SGHNT and CDR2 YENEEA. CDR3 DNA sequence: TGTGCCAGCAGCTTTCCATCAGATACGCAGTATTTT. Encoded protein: CASSFPSDTQYF.

The chain links TRBV9 to TRBJ2-1; no definite D call. The CDR3 length is 15 residues. Trimming stripped 0 bases from V and 1 base from J, with 8 bases between. Germline lookup yields CDR1 SGDLS and CDR2 YYNGEE. The chain's CDR3 is CASSVEGRSYNEQFF. The CDR3 DNA sequence: TGTGCCAGCAGCGTAGAAGGGCGGTCCTACAATGAGCAGTTCTTC.

The V call is TRBV27, the J call TRBJ2-7, with 13 bases lining up with TRBD2. Unmatched junction bases numbered 4, after V lost 5 bases and J lost 6 bases. The CDR3 length is 14 residues. The germline gives CDR1 MNHEY, CDR2 SMNVEV (reference sequence). CDR3 amino acids: CASSELAGGVEQYF. Here the CDR3 DNA reads TGTGCCAGCAGTGAACTAGCGGGAGGGGTCGAGCAGTACTTC.

V usage is TRBV12-2 and J usage is TRBJ1-5. TRBV12-2 is given as a pseudogene. The length of the CDR3 is 22 residues. Written as DNA, the CDR3 is TGTGCAAGTCGCCCTTTTTATGGTGAGTGCGTTTCGCGGCGGGGGTATAATCAGCCCCAGCATTTT. This encodes CASRPFYGECVSRRGYNQPQHF.

J is TRBJ2-7 and V is TRBV7-9; D might be TRBD2 (5 bases). V dropped 2 bases and J dropped 1 base, with 6 bases sitting between them. Germline loops: CDR1 SEHNR, CDR2 FQNEAQ (reference sequence). The CDR3 is 13 amino acids. The CDR3: CASSLWESYEQYF. The CDR3 DNA reads as TGTGCCAGCAGCTTATGGGAGTCCTACGAGCAGTACTTC.

Only one count was recorded for this clone. This sequence joins TRBV19 and TRBJ1-2; D perhaps matches TRBD1 (6 bases). Trimming removed 7 bases at V and 3 bases at J, with 21 bases between. Per the germline V gene, CDR1 is LNHDA and CDR2 is SQIVND (reference sequence). The CDR3 spans 16 residues. CDR3 nucleotides: TGTGCCAGTACCGTCGATTTACGGGGGGCTCACTATGGCTACACCTTC. As protein: CASTVDLRGAHYGYTF.

The chain uses TRBV28 and TRBJ2-5; unclear D gene. V gave up 6 bases and J gave up 1 base, with 21 bases separating them. This CDR3 spans 17 amino acids. Germline V CDR1 and CDR2: MDHEN, SYDVKM. The CDR3 spells CASRAPPRDATQETQYF. DNA of the CDR3: TGTGCCAGCAGAGCTCCTCCTCGCGATGCAACCCAAGAGACCCAGTACTTC.

The chain is built from TRBV11-3 and TRBJ2-2; 10 bases align to TRBD2. CDR3 size: 16 residues. The V segment lost 5 bases and the J segment 3 bases; nucleotides outside the gene matches: 6. The germline V gene has CDR1 SGHNT and CDR2 YENEEA. The chain's CDR3 is CASSPRTSGHTGELFF. As DNA, the CDR3 is TGTGCCAGCAGCCCGCGGACTAGCGGTCACACCGGGGAGCTGTTTTTT.

The genes are TRBV27 and TRBJ2-3, with D unclear. The CDR3 consists of 13 residues. Trimming stripped 3 bases from V and 1 base from J, with 5 bases between. Germline V lookup: CDR1 MNHEY, CDR2 SMNVEV (reference sequence). CDR3 sequence (DNA): TGTGCCAGCAGTTTTGGCGGCACAGATACGCAGTATTTT. Its protein product is CASSFGGTDTQYF.

The chain joins TRBV9 to TRBJ1-1; tentative D call: TRBD1 (6 bases). Trimming left V 4 bases short and J 2 bases short, with 15 bases between. CDR1 is SGDLS, CDR2 YYNGEE, per germline. This CDR3 is 15 amino acids long. The CDR3 coding sequence is TGTGCCAGCAGCTTAGGTTGGGGGACAAACACTGAAGCTTTCTTT. This translates into CASSLGWGTNTEAFF.